This T cell receptor (beta chain) was recovered during a study of blood T cell repertoires in COVID-19. The length of the CDR3 is 15 residues. CDR1 is MNHEY, CDR2 SMNVEV, per germline (reference sequence). V was shortened by 7 bases and J by 10 bases, with 20 bases between the two germline ends. Libraries were prepared by immunoSEQ multiplex PCR; TCRdb keeps only in-frame clonotypes and omits some of them. The profile covers a few hundred thousand clones, with over 75% appearing a single time and around 4.6% taken by the ten largest. Input material: PBMCs or T cells enriched from blood (not recorded which). This clonotype was obtained from a man between 25 and 39 years old who had recovered from COVID-19. This rearrangement joins TRBV27 to TRBJ1-6, with D perhaps TRBD1 (5 bases). The CDR3 reads CASNLSGGSRSPLHF. The CDR3, as DNA: TGTGCCAGCAACCTTTCGGGGGGGTCTAGGTCACCCCTCCACTTT.